Here is one T cell receptor (beta chain) with its context. What it binds is not known. These data come from a study of spatial heterogeneity in lung cancer. Study results and limitations: Blood contained ubiquitous expanded tumor TCRs more at resection than at follow-up.

Each TCR cDNA molecule bore a unique molecular identifier. TCRdb passed the 5' RACE reads through MiXCR, listing each CDR3 protein once. Of roughly 75,000 distinct CDR3 sequences listed, roughly 14% were seen once; the top ten hold more than 7%. The CDR3 length is 16 residues. V shed 4 bases and J shed 4 bases, with 14 bases lying between them. Germline V gene lookup returns CDR1 MRHNA and CDR2 SNTAGT. Time point here: sample taken at primary tumor resection. Tumor, nontumor lung or frozen PBMC supplied whole RNA, sequenced without sorting. The TCR comes from a male donor with early-stage non-small cell lung cancer. V usage is TRBV6-4 and J usage is TRBJ2-6; D tentatively fits TRBD1 or TRBD2 (5 bases each). The sequencing used PBMCs, collected at surgery. The CDR3 protein is CASSGTAGTGANVLTF. The DNA of the CDR3 is TGTGCCAGCAGTGGAACGGCAGGGACCGGGGCCAACGTCCTGACTTTC.